Listed below are T cell receptor beta chains from one sample, sequenced in a study of OX40 agonist ivuxolimab in advanced cancers. TCRdb's copy holds only in-frame clones and misses some; the assay was immunoSEQ multiplex PCR. Here the sample spans about 48,000 clones, around nine tenths being singletons. The sequencing used CD4+ or CD8+ T cells sorted from blood, collected in a trial of the OX40 agonist ivuxolimab. These receptors came from an adult with an advanced solid tumor such as melanoma, head and neck, liver or kidney cancer. The CDR3 runs from the conserved cysteine through the conserved F or W. The order of the fields is J gene, V gene, D gene, CDR3 protein. D genes are given only for firm matches.

j_gene: TRBJ2-5; v_gene: TRBV2; d_gene: .; CDR3aa: CASSDWAGVETQYF
j_gene: TRBJ2-7; v_gene: TRBV10-1; d_gene: .; CDR3aa: CASSPGRYEQYF
j_gene: TRBJ2-5; v_gene: TRBV19; d_gene: .; CDR3aa: CASSIEGSRMGKETQYF
j_gene: TRBJ1-1; v_gene: TRBV4-2; d_gene: .; CDR3aa: CASSPRPSLGNTEAFF
j_gene: TRBJ1-1; v_gene: TRBV6-6; d_gene: .; CDR3aa: CASSYSAGLNPEAFF
j_gene: TRBJ2-5; v_gene: TRBV6-5; d_gene: TRBD2; CDR3aa: CASSYRTSERETQYF
j_gene: TRBJ2-1; v_gene: TRBV25-1; d_gene: .; CDR3aa: CASSSWTHNEQFF
j_gene: TRBJ1-1; v_gene: TRBV6-6; d_gene: .; CDR3aa: CASSYSWTGMNTEAFF
j_gene: TRBJ2-2; v_gene: TRBV2; d_gene: .; CDR3aa: CASSADRNTGELFF
j_gene: TRBJ2-7; v_gene: TRBV18; d_gene: TRBD1; CDR3aa: CASSLGQEREQYF
j_gene: TRBJ2-3; v_gene: TRBV7-4; d_gene: .; CDR3aa: CASSPKRILSDTQYF
j_gene: TRBJ1-2; v_gene: TRBV30; d_gene: .; CDR3aa: CAWRALSADGYTF
j_gene: TRBJ1-5; v_gene: TRBV19; d_gene: .; CDR3aa: CASSMFGGDQPQHF
j_gene: TRBJ2-1; v_gene: TRBV11-3; d_gene: TRBD2; CDR3aa: CASSLGGASGRSGEQFF
j_gene: TRBJ2-7; v_gene: TRBV5-1; d_gene: .; CDR3aa: CASSLSPGLDYEQYF
j_gene: TRBJ2-1; v_gene: TRBV10-3; d_gene: TRBD2; CDR3aa: CAISDTGTRGNEQFF
j_gene: TRBJ2-1; v_gene: TRBV6-5; d_gene: TRBD2; CDR3aa: CASSPSGGAYNEQFF
j_gene: TRBJ1-2; v_gene: TRBV5-4; d_gene: .; CDR3aa: CASSLAGLVYGYTF
j_gene: TRBJ2-3; v_gene: TRBV5-1; d_gene: TRBD1; CDR3aa: CASSQDRVRGYTQYF
j_gene: TRBJ2-7; v_gene: TRBV10-3; d_gene: TRBD1; CDR3aa: CAISDRDRGEVEQYF
j_gene: TRBJ2-7; v_gene: TRBV5-1; d_gene: .; CDR3aa: CASSRTSRGTYEQYF
j_gene: TRBJ2-3; v_gene: TRBV4-3; d_gene: TRBD1; CDR3aa: CASSQENDRGRDTQYF
j_gene: TRBJ2-7; v_gene: TRBV11-1; d_gene: .; CDR3aa: CASSLAYSSYEQYF
j_gene: TRBJ1-2; v_gene: TRBV2; d_gene: .; CDR3aa: CASSEREVNYGYTF
j_gene: TRBJ1-2; v_gene: TRBV7-2; d_gene: .; CDR3aa: CASSFGQGVNYGYTF
j_gene: TRBJ1-1; v_gene: TRBV10-1; d_gene: .; CDR3aa: CASSESTGMNTEAFF
j_gene: TRBJ1-6; v_gene: TRBV6-5; d_gene: TRBD1; CDR3aa: CASSFQGANNSPLHF
j_gene: TRBJ1-3; v_gene: TRBV5-6; d_gene: .; CDR3aa: CASRSFSGAGNTIYF
j_gene: TRBJ1-2; v_gene: TRBV7-9; d_gene: .; CDR3aa: CASNVKGVSGYTF
j_gene: TRBJ2-7; v_gene: TRBV6-5; d_gene: .; CDR3aa: CASSYGRARGYEQYF
j_gene: TRBJ1-4; v_gene: TRBV4-1; d_gene: TRBD1; CDR3aa: CASSHPGQANEKLFF
j_gene: TRBJ2-3; v_gene: TRBV7-9; d_gene: TRBD2; CDR3aa: CASSLEPPGLVLDTQYF
j_gene: TRBJ1-5; v_gene: TRBV27; d_gene: .; CDR3aa: CASSFASGGNQPQHF
j_gene: TRBJ1-4; v_gene: TRBV2; d_gene: TRBD1; CDR3aa: CASSVQGGNEKLFF
j_gene: TRBJ1-2; v_gene: TRBV7-9; d_gene: TRBD1; CDR3aa: CASTLPLYQGAGYTF
j_gene: TRBJ2-1; v_gene: TRBV27; d_gene: TRBD2; CDR3aa: CASSPVGLGLAGPYYNEQFF
j_gene: TRBJ2-5; v_gene: TRBV12-5; d_gene: TRBD1; CDR3aa: CASGLVTGQGFRETQYF
j_gene: TRBJ1-6; v_gene: TRBV6-6; d_gene: TRBD1; CDR3aa: CASSSDRVIHNSPLHF
j_gene: TRBJ1-2; v_gene: TRBV10-3; d_gene: TRBD1; CDR3aa: CAITDREGYGYTF
j_gene: TRBJ1-1; v_gene: TRBV15; d_gene: .; CDR3aa: CATSGGVRGNTEAFF
j_gene: TRBJ2-4; v_gene: TRBV11-1; d_gene: .; CDR3aa: CASSSPTGTKNIQYF
j_gene: TRBJ1-6; v_gene: TRBV7-3; d_gene: .; CDR3aa: CASSLTGGTYSPLHF
j_gene: TRBJ2-1; v_gene: TRBV27; d_gene: TRBD2; CDR3aa: CASSFWTSGDNEQFF
j_gene: TRBJ2-3; v_gene: TRBV27; d_gene: TRBD2; CDR3aa: CASSLKGGGETAYTDTQYF
j_gene: TRBJ2-1; v_gene: TRBV7-9; d_gene: .; CDR3aa: CASSLGAYNEQFF
j_gene: TRBJ1-5; v_gene: TRBV6-6; d_gene: TRBD1; CDR3aa: CASSRDRGAGQPQHF
j_gene: TRBJ2-1; v_gene: TRBV2; d_gene: TRBD2; CDR3aa: CASSEVGLAGLPNEQFF
j_gene: TRBJ1-2; v_gene: TRBV9; d_gene: .; CDR3aa: CASSVDLGNYGYTF
j_gene: TRBJ2-7; v_gene: TRBV4-3; d_gene: .; CDR3aa: CASSQDQGPRPYEQYF
j_gene: TRBJ2-7; v_gene: TRBV6-6; d_gene: TRBD2; CDR3aa: CASSYSTSGSYEQYF
j_gene: TRBJ2-3; v_gene: TRBV7-9; d_gene: TRBD2; CDR3aa: CASRLAGGTSTDTQYF
j_gene: TRBJ2-7; v_gene: TRBV11-2; d_gene: TRBD2; CDR3aa: CASSPHTSGVSYEQYF
j_gene: TRBJ2-7; v_gene: TRBV7-6; d_gene: TRBD2; CDR3aa: CASSSGTSGGASHEQYF
j_gene: TRBJ2-1; v_gene: TRBV11-2; d_gene: TRBD1; CDR3aa: CASSARTGYNEQFF
j_gene: TRBJ2-7; v_gene: TRBV10-3; d_gene: .; CDR3aa: CAISGRTNTYEQYF
j_gene: TRBJ2-4; v_gene: TRBV4-1; d_gene: TRBD2; CDR3aa: CASSQPTSGGAAKNIQYF
j_gene: TRBJ1-1; v_gene: TRBV7-9; d_gene: TRBD1; CDR3aa: CASSSTGGGRNTEAFF
j_gene: TRBJ2-7; v_gene: TRBV7-2; d_gene: TRBD2; CDR3aa: CASSHGLAGLLRGTSEQYF
j_gene: TRBJ1-2; v_gene: TRBV25-1; d_gene: .; CDR3aa: CASSESIAHYGYTF